Presented here are 15 T cell receptor beta chains from one specimen sequenced in a study of cytomegalovirus exposure and HLA in healthy donors. Both 60 Vbeta primers and 13 Jbeta primers went into the PCR. Here immunoSEQ multiplex PCR was the method, and the copy in TCRdb shows in-frame clones only, minus some. The sample yields approximately 190,000 clones, 81% seen once. The sample was PBMCs. These receptors were collected from a woman aged 18-29 years in good health and CMV-seropositive.

The rearrangement uses TRBV28 and TRBJ1-4; a weak D match, TRBD1 (5 bases). The CDR3 sequence is 15 residues long. Trimming removed 3 bases from V and 8 bases from J, with 16 bases in between. Germline loops: CDR1 MDHEN, CDR2 SYDVKM. This CDR3 is CASSLGGGGREKLFF. The CDR3 DNA reads TGTGCCAGCAGTTTGGGTGGGGGGGGAAGAGAAAAACTGTTTTTT. Combining the CDR3 with reference TRBV28 and TRBJ1-4 gives the whole variable domain DVKVTQSSRYLVKRTGEKVFLECVQDMDHENMFWYRQDPGLGLRLIYFSYDVKMKEKGDIPEGYSVSREKKERFSLILESASTNQTSMYLCASSLGGGGREKLFFGSGTQLSVL.

The J gene is TRBJ2-1, the V gene TRBV7-9; D is unclear. This CDR3 spans 12 amino acids. Germline values: CDR1 SEHNR, CDR2 FQNEAQ (reference sequence). The ends were cut back, 2 bases at V and 10 bases at J, with 9 bases in the middle. This CDR3 is CASSLRGGEQFF. CDR3 DNA: TGTGCCAGCAGCTTAAGAGGCGGAGAGCAGTTCTTC.

The rearrangement joins TRBV2 to TRBJ2-6, with a weak D call TRBD1 (5 bases). Germline lookup yields CDR1 SNHLY and CDR2 FYNNEI. This CDR3 region has 16 residues. The ends were cut back, 6 bases at V and 0 bases at J, with 12 bases in the middle. CDR3 in DNA: TGTGCCAGCAGGCGGCAGGGTGGCTCTGGGGCCAACGTCCTGACTTTC. It codes for CASRRQGGSGANVLTF.

This clone was counted a single time. The chain employs TRBV7-9 and TRBJ2-7; 7 nucleotides align to TRBD2. V trimming: 3 bases; J trimming: 6 bases; junction bases outside the gene matches: 8. CDR1 SEHNR and CDR2 FQNEAQ come from the germline V gene (reference sequence). CDR3 length: 14 amino acids. The CDR3 reads CASSLFTSETEQYF. The CDR3, as DNA: TGTGCCAGCAGCTTGTTTACTAGCGAAACCGAGCAGTACTTC.

The V call is TRBV27, the J call TRBJ2-1, with 11 bases fitting TRBD2. From germline, CDR1 is MNHEY and CDR2 SMNVEV (reference sequence). V shed 5 bases and J 2 bases; nucleotides not matched to a gene: 8. The CDR3 contains 17 residues. The CDR3 spells CASSGPSGGTPYNEQFF. CDR3 nucleotide sequence: TGTGCCAGCAGTGGGCCTAGCGGGGGGACCCCCTACAATGAGCAGTTCTTC.

The gene calls are TRBV21-1 and TRBJ1-2; the table assigns TRBD1, which was not confirmed against the DNA. TRBV21-1 is a listed pseudogene. CDR3 length equals 10 residues. The CDR3 here is CARGQYGYTF. CDR3 DNA: TGTGCCAGAGGACAGTATGGCTACACCTTC.

The rearrangement joins TRBV30 to TRBJ1-4; the match to TRBD1 covers 9 bases. With 2 bases clipped from V and 8 bases from J, the junction kept 12 bases outside the gene matches. The CDR3 covers 16 residues. CDR1 is GTSNPN, CDR2 SVGIG, per germline (reference sequence). CDR3 amino acids: CAWSSPVGQGGEKLFF. The CDR3 bases are TGTGCCTGGAGTTCCCCGGTGGGACAGGGTGGGGAAAAACTGTTTTTT.

The chain links TRBV7-3 to TRBJ2-3; 12 nucleotides line up with TRBD2. The CDR3 extends over 16 amino acids. The trim removed 7 bases at V and 4 bases at J, leaving 9 bases unmatched. Germline loops: CDR1 SGHTA, CDR2 FQGTGA. As DNA, the CDR3 is TGTGCCAGCAAAGCTAACCTAGCGGGGGGGTCAGATACGCAGTATTTT. Its protein is CASKANLAGGSDTQYF.

V and J are TRBV6-4 and TRBJ2-1; TRBD1 matches 7 bases. The length of the CDR3 is 13 residues. Trimming cost V 7 bases and J 7 bases; bases outside gene matches: 7. CDR1 and CDR2 from the germline V gene are MRHNA and SNTAGT. CDR3 in amino acids: CASTRQGQNEQFF. The CDR3 DNA follows: TGTGCCAGCACTCGACAGGGTCAGAATGAGCAGTTCTTC.

The J gene is TRBJ2-5, the V gene TRBV5-1; D gene uncertain. V was clipped by 2 bases and J by 0 bases, with 2 bases between them. Germline V CDR1 and CDR2: SGHRS, YFSETQ. The CDR3 runs 12 residues. The CDR3 is CASSFDQETQYF. In nucleotides, the CDR3 is TGCGCCAGCAGCTTCGACCAAGAGACCCAGTACTTC. The whole variable domain, filled in from reference TRBV5-1 and TRBJ2-5, reads KAGVTQTPRYLIKTRGQQVTLSCSPISGHRSVSWYQQTPGQGLQFLFEYFSETQRNKGNFPGRFSGRQFSNSRSEMNVSTLELGDSALYLCASSFDQETQYFGPGTRLLVL.

This clone was counted a single time. The rearrangement joins TRBV29-1 to TRBJ2-1, with D possibly being TRBD2 (5 bases). This CDR3 region has 16 residues. Trimming pared 5 bases from V and 4 bases from J, leaving 21 bases between. CDR1 and CDR2 from the germline V gene are SQVTM and ANQGSEA. CDR3 sequence reads: CSVKHEGRGIYNEQFF. CDR3 coding DNA: TGCAGCGTTAAGCATGAAGGGAGAGGAATTTACAATGAGCAGTTCTTC.

This chain joins TRBV5-4 and TRBJ2-1; TRBD2 is a possible D gene (6 bases). The CDR3 is 15 residues long. Germline values: CDR1 SGHNT, CDR2 YYREEE (reference sequence). V shed 0 bases and J shed 2 bases, with 9 bases lying between them. The DNA for the CDR3 is TGTGCCAGCAGCTTGGGACTAGTCGCCTACAATGAGCAGTTCTTC. This translates into CASSLGLVAYNEQFF. The full variable domain, with the rest looked up from reference TRBV5-4 and TRBJ2-1, is ETGVTQSPTHLIKTRGQQVTLRCSSQSGHNTVSWYQQALGQGPQFIFQYYREEENGRGNFPPRFSGLQFPNYSSELNVNALELDDSALYLCASSLGLVAYNEQFFGPGTRLTVL.

The V gene is TRBV6-1, the J gene TRBJ1-4; tentative D call: TRBD1 (5 bases). CDR3 length: 15 amino acids. With 6 bases removed from V and 4 bases from J, the gap between germline ends came to 15 bases. Germline loops: CDR1 MNHNS, CDR2 SASEGT. The CDR3 nucleotides are TGTGCCAGCAGAAACACGGGGGGGAGTAATGAAAAACTGTTTTTT. Protein product: CASRNTGGSNEKLFF.

V is TRBV30 and J is TRBJ1-5; 7 nucleotides align to TRBD1. The CDR3 is made up of 13 amino acids. Germline lookup yields CDR1 GTSNPN and CDR2 SVGIG (reference sequence). V was pared by 1 base and J by 5 bases, with 2 bases of the junction left unmatched. The CDR3 region has the DNA TGTGCCTGGAGTGGTGACAGGGATCAGCCCCAGCATTTT. It codes for CAWSGDRDQPQHF.

In nucleotides, the CDR3 is TGTGCCAGCTTGGAGGGGGCCCTGAAGGATACGCAGTATTTT. Encoded protein: CASLEGALKDTQYF. This chain uses TRBV2 with TRBJ2-3; a weak D match, TRBD1 (7 bases). The CDR3 has 14 residues. Trimming cost V 8 bases and J 6 bases, with 18 bases left between them. Germline lookup yields CDR1 SNHLY and CDR2 FYNNEI. The variable domain in full, completed from reference TRBV2 and TRBJ2-3, reads EPEVTQTPSHQVTQMGQEVILRCVPISNHLYFYWYRQILGQKVEFLVSFYNNEISEKSEIFDDQFSVERPDGSNFTLKIRSTKLEDSAMYFCASLEGALKDTQYFGPGTRLTVL.